Sequencing of this T cell receptor beta chain was carried out in a study of blood T cell repertoires in COVID-19. As for the study in general: Samples of COVID-19 (acute and convalescent) were obtained from the United States, Italy and Spain. T cells, B-cell-depleted T cells, or PBMCs provided the cDNA or gDNA that served as material.

In the original analysis: Estimates of nucleated cell counts were drawn from the amplification of reference gene primers. Assay: immunoSEQ multiplex PCR; the TCRdb copy retains only in-frame clones and omits some. The D gene and trimming were derived from the DNA, and the V and J assignments and clone size from that table. This sample yields around 270,000 clones, of which around 87% are seen a single time; less than 3% belongs to the top ten. Trimming removed 3 bases from V and 3 bases from J, with 9 bases in between. There are 13 residues in the CDR3. Germline V gives CDR1 SGHRS, CDR2 YFSETQ. The sequence was obtained from a woman between 50 and 59 years old with acute or convalescent COVID-19. The sequencing input was peripheral blood. The gene calls are TRBV5-1 and TRBJ2-5; D may be TRBD2 (6 bases). The CDR3 region has the DNA TGCGCCAGCAGCTCTTTAGCGGAAGAGACCCAGTACTTC. Translation gives CASSSLAEETQYF.